This T cell receptor beta chain was documented in a study of cytomegalovirus exposure and HLA in healthy donors. The repertoire was sequenced with immunoSEQ multiplex PCR; TCRdb's copy has only in-frame clones and lacks some. The table includes 100,000 to 150,000 clones, 70% to 90% detected once. V lost 2 bases and J 6 bases, leaving 11 bases between the germline ends. The CDR3 length is 14 residues. Germline V gene data show CDR1 as SGHTA and CDR2 as FQGTGA. The source is a young woman in good health and CMV-seronegative. The chain combines TRBV7-3 with TRBJ2-1; weak D call: TRBD1 (5 bases). The sequenced material came from PBMCs. The DNA of the CDR3 is TGTGCCAGCAGCTTAGGGCAGGGTCGCAATGAGCAGTTCTTC. Its translation: CASSLGQGRNEQFF.